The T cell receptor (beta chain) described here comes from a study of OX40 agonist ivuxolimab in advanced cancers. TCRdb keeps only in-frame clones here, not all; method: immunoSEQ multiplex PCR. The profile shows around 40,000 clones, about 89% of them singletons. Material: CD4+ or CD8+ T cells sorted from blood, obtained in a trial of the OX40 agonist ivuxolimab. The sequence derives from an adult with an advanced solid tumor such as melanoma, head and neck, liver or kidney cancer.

CDR3 sequence: CASVRWGSSYNEQFF. The CDR3 DNA follows: TGTGCCAGCGTCCGGTGGGGGAGCTCCTACAATGAGCAGTTCTTC. V is TRBV6-1 and J is TRBJ2-1; possibly TRBD1 or TRBD2 for D (5 bases each). V lost 8 bases to trimming and J lost 0 bases, with 14 bases between them. Germline V gene lookup returns CDR1 MNHNS and CDR2 SASEGT. The CDR3 is 15 amino acids.